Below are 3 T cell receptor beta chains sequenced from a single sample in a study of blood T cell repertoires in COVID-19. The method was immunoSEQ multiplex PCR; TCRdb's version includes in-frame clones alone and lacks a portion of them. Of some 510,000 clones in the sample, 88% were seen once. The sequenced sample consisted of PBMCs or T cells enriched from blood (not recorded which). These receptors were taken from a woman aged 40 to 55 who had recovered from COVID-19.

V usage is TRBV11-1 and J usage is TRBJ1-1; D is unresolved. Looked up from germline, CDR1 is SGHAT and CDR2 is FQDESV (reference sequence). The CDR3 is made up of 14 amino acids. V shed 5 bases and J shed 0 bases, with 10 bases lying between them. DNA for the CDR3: TGTGCCAGCAGCCCAGACATGATGAACACTGAAGCTTTCTTT. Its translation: CASSPDMMNTEAFF.

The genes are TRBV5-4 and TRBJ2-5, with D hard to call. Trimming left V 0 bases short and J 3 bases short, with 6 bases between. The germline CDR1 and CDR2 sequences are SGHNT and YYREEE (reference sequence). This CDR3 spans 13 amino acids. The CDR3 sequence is CASSLDSEETQYF. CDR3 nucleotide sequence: TGTGCCAGCAGCTTGGACTCCGAAGAGACCCAGTACTTC.

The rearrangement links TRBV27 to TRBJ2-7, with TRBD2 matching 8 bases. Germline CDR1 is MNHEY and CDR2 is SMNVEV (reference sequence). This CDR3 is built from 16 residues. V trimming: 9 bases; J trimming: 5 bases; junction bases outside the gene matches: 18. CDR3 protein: CARGRLNGTRFHEQYF. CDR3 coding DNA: TGTGCCAGGGGTCGTTTAAACGGGACTAGATTTCACGAGCAGTACTTC.